The 24 T cell receptor beta chains reported below all come from one sample, sequenced in a study of OX40 agonist ivuxolimab in advanced cancers. Data came from immunoSEQ multiplex PCR; TCRdb stores just in-frame clones and leaves some out. This sample carries approximately 46,000 clones, roughly 80% of them seen once, and the ten largest clones take 2.6%. Sequenced material: CD4+ or CD8+ T cells sorted from blood, taken in a trial of the OX40 agonist ivuxolimab. The receptors derive from an adult with an advanced solid tumor such as melanoma, head and neck, liver or kidney cancer.

With regard to this clone: The same CDR3 also results from other DNA sequences found in this sample. The chain uses TRBV4-2 and TRBJ1-2; D remains unclear. The CDR3 has 13 residues. The V and J ends lost 3 bases and 8 bases respectively, with 13 bases between them. Germline lookup yields CDR1 LGHNA and CDR2 YNFKEQ. The CDR3 region is CASSQGSDYGYTF. The CDR3 DNA sequence: TGTGCCAGCAGCCAGGGGTCGGATTACGGCTACACCTTC.

V and J are TRBV5-5 and TRBJ2-7, with 14 bases matching TRBD2. Germline trimming cut 4 bases from V and 4 bases from J; bases unmatched to any gene: 7. The CDR3 consists of 16 residues. Per germline, CDR1 SGHKS and CDR2 YYEKEE (reference sequence). The CDR3 DNA reads TGTGCCAGCAGCCCTGGACTAGCGGGAGGAGTTTACGAGCAGTACTTC. Encoded protein: CASSPGLAGGVYEQYF.

This clone has a single count. The gene calls are TRBV10-2 and TRBJ1-1; perhaps TRBD1 as D (6 bases). The CDR3 covers 12 residues. The V gene's germline CDR1 is WSHSY and CDR2 SAAADI. V was trimmed by 6 bases and J by 1 base, leaving 6 bases between them. For the CDR3, the DNA is TGCGCCAGCAGGACAGGGAACACTGAAGCTTTCTTT. This translates into CASRTGNTEAFF.

This clone was seen only once. CDR3 nucleotides: TGTGCCAGCACTGCAAGTGGGGGCAATCAGCCCCAGCATTTT. It is translated as CASTASGGNQPQHF. V usage is TRBV6-5 and J usage is TRBJ1-5; D unclear. The CDR3 loop spans 14 amino acids. Germline V gene lookup returns CDR1 MNHEY and CDR2 SVGAGI. V lost 7 bases to trimming and J lost 2 bases, with 12 bases between them.

V gene TRBV15 combines with J gene TRBJ1-4; the D gene is possibly TRBD1 (5 bases). Trimming removed 5 bases from V and 7 bases from J, with 14 bases in between. The CDR3 has 14 residues. CDR1 LNHNV and CDR2 YYDKDF come from the germline V gene (reference sequence). Here the CDR3 reads CATSARRRGEKLFF. CDR3 DNA sequence: TGTGCCACCAGCGCCCGTCGGAGGGGTGAAAAACTGTTTTTT.

This clone was counted a single time. The chain joins TRBV5-5 to TRBJ1-6; no clear D. The CDR3 contains 16 residues. CDR1 and CDR2 from the germline V gene are SGHKS and YYEKEE (reference sequence). The germline V and J ends were trimmed by 2 bases and 10 bases, with 19 bases remaining between them. CDR3 in DNA: TGTGCCAGCAGCTTAGAAAGTTCAGGCAATATCTCACCCCTCCACTTT. Translated, it gives CASSLESSGNISPLHF.

This chain uses TRBV7-6 with TRBJ2-1; the D gene is possibly TRBD1 (6 bases). The germline V gene encodes CDR1 SGHVS and CDR2 FNYEAQ. CDR3 length equals 15 residues. V was shortened by 5 bases and J by 3 bases, with 14 bases between the two germline ends. The CDR3 reads CASSPTGTIYNEQFF. CDR3 nucleotide sequence: TGTGCCAGCAGCCCCACCGGGACAATCTACAATGAGCAGTTCTTC.

The chain uses TRBV9 and TRBJ2-3; 8 bases are a match to TRBD2. This CDR3 is built from 17 residues. Looked up from germline, CDR1 is SGDLS and CDR2 is YYNGEE. Losses at the gene ends were 0 bases for V and 4 bases for J; bases not matched to a gene: 10. CDR3 DNA: TGTGCCAGCAGCGTAGCTACTTCCGGGAGGGGTGCAGATACGCAGTATTTT. Encoded protein: CASSVATSGRGADTQYF.

This clone was counted once. CDR3 protein: CASSELGGCTGELFF. CDR3 bases: TGTGCCAGCTCAGAGCTTGGAGGCTGCACCGGGGAGCTGTTTTTT. The chain is built from TRBV18 and TRBJ2-2; a weak D match, TRBD2 (5 bases). This CDR3 spans 15 amino acids. V lost 5 bases and J 4 bases, leaving 14 bases between the germline ends. From germline, CDR1 is KGHSH and CDR2 LQKENI.

J is TRBJ2-3 and V is TRBV5-1; TRBD2 matches at 12 bases. CDR1 and CDR2 from the germline V gene are SGHRS and YFSETQ. This CDR3 is 17 amino acids long. Germline trimming cut 0 bases from V and 6 bases from J; bases unmatched to any gene: 8. The CDR3 spells CASSLGTSGVKGDTQYF. The CDR3 coding sequence is TGCGCCAGCAGCTTGGGGACTAGCGGGGTAAAAGGGGATACGCAGTATTTT.

In the case of this clone: Germline and junction disagree at one end, which may indicate a read error. The chain combines TRBV7-8 with TRBJ2-3; 9 bases align to TRBD2. Germline CDR1 SGHVS, CDR2 FQNEAQ. CDR3 length equals 15 residues. CDR3 sequence (DNA): TGTGCCAGCAGCGTATCCGGGACTAGCATAGATACGCAGTATTTT. Residues: CASSVSGTSIDTQYF.

Only one count was recorded for this clone. The chain joins TRBV11-2 to TRBJ2-1; tentatively, D is TRBD2 (5 bases). CDR3 length: 13 amino acids. V lost 5 bases and J lost 10, with 15 bases in between. The germline V gene encodes CDR1 SGHAT and CDR2 FQNNGV. The CDR3 spells CASSAFLEEEQFF. Here the CDR3 DNA reads TGTGCCAGCAGCGCCTTTTTGGAGGAAGAGCAGTTCTTC.

The V and J genes are TRBV14 and TRBJ1-1; TRBD1 is a possible D gene (5 bases). V was trimmed by 4 bases and J by 7 bases, leaving 13 bases between them. CDR3 size: 13 residues. In germline, CDR1 is SGHDN, CDR2 FVKESK. The CDR3 DNA follows: TGTGCCAGCAGCCTCACGAGGGGTCTTGAAGCTTTCTTT. Protein product: CASSLTRGLEAFF.

The chain uses TRBV4-2 and TRBJ2-4; 9 bases are a match to TRBD1. Germline CDR1 reads LGHNA; CDR2 reads YNFKEQ. The CDR3 has 20 amino acids. Germline trimming cut 0 bases from V and 1 base from J; bases unmatched to any gene: 13. The CDR3 spells CASSQDLKDRGFLAKNIQYF. The CDR3 DNA sequence: TGTGCCAGCAGCCAAGATCTTAAGGACAGGGGATTTTTGGCCAAAAACATTCAGTACTTC.

The V and J genes are TRBV7-2 and TRBJ2-7; unclear D gene. Germline CDR1 reads SGHTA; CDR2 reads FQGNSA. Trimming took off 3 bases at V and 4 bases at J, with 4 bases between the two ends. This CDR3 region has 11 residues. This chain's CDR3 is CASSLLYEQYF. The CDR3 DNA reads TGTGCCAGCAGCTTGCTATACGAGCAGTACTTC.

CDR3 in DNA: TGTGCCAGCGGTTCACGGGGGACGGGAAACACCATATATTTT. This sequence encodes CASGSRGTGNTIYF. The chain has TRBV6-1 and TRBJ1-3, with a tentative D call TRBD1 (5 bases). The CDR3 contains 14 residues. Trimming shortened V by 8 bases and J by 4 bases, and 15 bases separated the two germline ends. The germline CDR1 and CDR2 sequences are MNHNS and SASEGT.

This chain uses TRBV28 with TRBJ2-5; tentative D call: TRBD1 (6 bases). The germline gives CDR1 MDHEN, CDR2 SYDVKM. CDR3 length equals 18 residues. Trimming left V 4 bases short and J 6 bases short, with 27 bases between. The chain's CDR3 is CASSSPNRDTAGRKTQYF. The DNA for the CDR3 is TGTGCCAGCAGTTCCCCGAACAGGGACACGGCTGGGCGGAAGACCCAGTACTTC.

This clone was detected a few times. This chain links TRBV28 with TRBJ1-1; no firm D call. Germline V gene lookup returns CDR1 MDHEN and CDR2 SYDVKM. The CDR3 is made up of 14 amino acids. Trimming took off 3 bases at V and 1 base at J, with 9 bases between the two ends. The CDR3, as DNA: TGTGCCAGCAGTTTTCAAGGAGGGAACACTGAAGCTTTCTTT. As protein: CASSFQGGNTEAFF.

The CDR3 region has the DNA TGTGCCAGCTCACCACCTAGCGGGAGTGCATACGAGCAGTACTTC. Its translation: CASSPPSGSAYEQYF. This rearrangement joins TRBV18 to TRBJ2-7, with 9 bases aligning to TRBD2. Germline V CDR1 and CDR2: KGHSH, LQKENI. The CDR3 has 15 residues. V trimming: 0 bases; J trimming: 4 bases; junction bases outside the gene matches: 4.

The chain carries TRBV28 and TRBJ2-1; 12 nucleotides line up with TRBD2. Looked up from germline, CDR1 is MDHEN and CDR2 is SYDVKM. This CDR3 is 15 amino acids long. V shed 6 bases and J 6 bases; nucleotides not matched to a gene: 6. The CDR3 DNA follows: TGTGCCAGCAGCCCCGGGACTAGCGGGCTCAATGAGCAGTTCTTC. This gives the protein CASSPGTSGLNEQFF.

The chain is built from TRBV7-9 and TRBJ2-2, with 10 bases aligning to TRBD2. CDR3 size: 16 residues. Per the germline V gene, CDR1 is SEHNR and CDR2 is FQNEAQ (reference sequence). The J segment lost 5 bases and the V segment lost 5 bases, leaving 8 bases of the junction unmatched. As DNA, the CDR3 is TGTGCCAGCAGCCATTCGGCTAGCGGGAGTACCGGGGAGCTGTTTTTT. Translating it yields CASSHSASGSTGELFF.

The V call is TRBV7-9, the J call TRBJ1-1; unclear D gene. Trimming stripped 4 bases from V and 0 bases from J, with 9 bases between. Germline V gene lookup returns CDR1 SEHNR and CDR2 FQNEAQ (reference sequence). The length of the CDR3 is 14 residues. The CDR3 DNA sequence: TGTGCCAGCAGCTCGGACGGTCTGAACACTGAAGCTTTCTTT. Its translation: CASSSDGLNTEAFF.

The rearrangement links TRBV5-6 to TRBJ2-4; TRBD1 is a possible D gene (5 bases). V shed 0 bases and J shed 7 bases, with 11 bases lying between them. Germline V CDR1 and CDR2: SGHDT, YYEEEE. This CDR3 has 14 residues. In DNA form, the CDR3 reads TGTGCCAGCAGCTTGGTTCCAGGGTTGAACATTCAGTACTTC. As protein: CASSLVPGLNIQYF.

The chain links TRBV10-2 to TRBJ2-7; no reliable D call. Germline CDR1 is WSHSY and CDR2 is SAAADI. V was cut by 3 bases and J by 3 bases, with 9 bases left in between. The CDR3 has 13 residues. The CDR3 DNA is TGCGCCAGCAGTGATTACCAGTACTACGAGCAGTACTTC. This gives the protein CASSDYQYYEQYF.